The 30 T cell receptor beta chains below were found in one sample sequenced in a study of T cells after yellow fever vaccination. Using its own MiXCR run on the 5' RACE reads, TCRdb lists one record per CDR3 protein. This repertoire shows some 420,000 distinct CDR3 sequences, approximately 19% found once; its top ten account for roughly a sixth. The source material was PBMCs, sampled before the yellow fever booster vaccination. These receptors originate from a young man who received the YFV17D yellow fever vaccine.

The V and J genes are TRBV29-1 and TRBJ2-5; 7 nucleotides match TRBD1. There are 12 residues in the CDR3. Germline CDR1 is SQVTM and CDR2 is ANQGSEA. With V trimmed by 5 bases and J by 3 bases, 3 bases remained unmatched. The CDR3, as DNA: TGCAGCGTTTTGGGACAGAAAGAGACCCAGTACTTC. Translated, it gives CSVLGQKETQYF.

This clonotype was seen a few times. The DNA of the CDR3 is TGTGCCAGCCGGACGGCCAGTCGCTCCACAGATACGCAGTATTTT. Its protein product is CASRTASRSTDTQYF. The chain has TRBV18 and TRBJ2-3; D call uncertain. CDR1 is KGHSH and CDR2 is LQKENI in the germline V gene. Trimming removed 8 bases from V and 2 bases from J, with 17 bases in between. The CDR3 loop spans 15 amino acids. Together with reference TRBV18 and TRBJ2-3, the CDR3 gives the full variable domain: NAGVMQNPRHLVRRRGQEARLRCSPMKGHSHVYWYRQLPEEGLKFMVYLQKENIIDESGMPKERFSAEFPKEGPSILRIQQVVRGDSAAYFCASRTASRSTDTQYFGPGTRLTVL.

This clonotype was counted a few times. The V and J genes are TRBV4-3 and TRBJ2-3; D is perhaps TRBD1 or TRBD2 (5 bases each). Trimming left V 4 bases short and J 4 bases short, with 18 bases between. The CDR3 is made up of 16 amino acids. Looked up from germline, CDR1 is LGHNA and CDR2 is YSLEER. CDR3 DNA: TGCGCCAGCAGCCTCTCCGGGACCCCCGGGGCAGATACGCAGTATTTT. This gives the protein CASSLSGTPGADTQYF.

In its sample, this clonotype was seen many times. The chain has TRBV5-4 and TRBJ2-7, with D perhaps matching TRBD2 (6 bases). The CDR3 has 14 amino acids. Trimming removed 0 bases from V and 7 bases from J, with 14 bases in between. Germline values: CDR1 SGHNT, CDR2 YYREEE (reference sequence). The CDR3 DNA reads TGTGCCAGCAGCTTGGGGGTCTCCGCGGGGGAGCAGTACTTC. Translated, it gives CASSLGVSAGEQYF. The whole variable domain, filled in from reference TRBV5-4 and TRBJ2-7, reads ETGVTQSPTHLIKTRGQQVTLRCSSQSGHNTVSWYQQALGQGPQFIFQYYREEENGRGNFPPRFSGLQFPNYSSELNVNALELDDSALYLCASSLGVSAGEQYFGPGTRLTVT.

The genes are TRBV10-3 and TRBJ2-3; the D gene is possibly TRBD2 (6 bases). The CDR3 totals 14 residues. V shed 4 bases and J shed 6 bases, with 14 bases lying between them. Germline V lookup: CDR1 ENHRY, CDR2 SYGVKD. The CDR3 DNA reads TGTGCCATCAGTGCCCCCCGTCTAGCGGATACGCAGTATTTT. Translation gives CAISAPRLADTQYF.

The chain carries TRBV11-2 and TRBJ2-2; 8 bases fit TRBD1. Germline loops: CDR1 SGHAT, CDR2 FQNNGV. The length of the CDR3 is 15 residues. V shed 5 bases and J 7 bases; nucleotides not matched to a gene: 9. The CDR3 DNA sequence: TGTGCCAGCAGCCGGCGACAGGGGTCAAACGGGGAGCTGTTTTTT. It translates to CASSRRQGSNGELFF.

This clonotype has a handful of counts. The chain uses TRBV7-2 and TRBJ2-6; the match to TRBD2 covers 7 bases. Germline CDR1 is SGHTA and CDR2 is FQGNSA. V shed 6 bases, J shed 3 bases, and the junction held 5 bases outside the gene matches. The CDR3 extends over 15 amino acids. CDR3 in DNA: TGTGCCAGCAGACCGACTAGCTTTGGGGCCAACGTCCTGACTTTC. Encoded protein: CASRPTSFGANVLTF.

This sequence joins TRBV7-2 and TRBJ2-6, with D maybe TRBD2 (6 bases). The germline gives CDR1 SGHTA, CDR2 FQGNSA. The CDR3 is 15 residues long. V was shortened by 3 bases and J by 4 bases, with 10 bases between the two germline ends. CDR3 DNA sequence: TGTGCCAGCAGCTTCGGAGGGACCGGGGCCAACGTCCTGACTTTC. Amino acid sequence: CASSFGGTGANVLTF.

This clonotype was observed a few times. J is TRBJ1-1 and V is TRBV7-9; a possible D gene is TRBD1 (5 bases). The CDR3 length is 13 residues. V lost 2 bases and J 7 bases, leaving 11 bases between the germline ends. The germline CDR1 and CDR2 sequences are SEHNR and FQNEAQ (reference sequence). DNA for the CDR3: TGTGCCAGCAGCTTAACGGGGCGCGGTGAAGCTTTCTTT. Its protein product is CASSLTGRGEAFF.

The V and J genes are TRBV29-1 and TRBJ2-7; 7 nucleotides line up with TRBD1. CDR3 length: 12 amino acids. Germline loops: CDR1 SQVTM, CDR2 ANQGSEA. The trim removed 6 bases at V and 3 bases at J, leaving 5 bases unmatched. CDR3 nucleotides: TGCAGCGTGACAGGGAAGAACTACGAGCAGTACTTC. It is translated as CSVTGKNYEQYF.

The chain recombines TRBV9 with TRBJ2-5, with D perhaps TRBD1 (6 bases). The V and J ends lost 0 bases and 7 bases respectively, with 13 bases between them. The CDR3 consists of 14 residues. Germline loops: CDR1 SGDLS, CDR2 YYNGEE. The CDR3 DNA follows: TGTGCCAGCAGCGTAGGAGGACAGCCTGGGACCCAGTACTTC. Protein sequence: CASSVGGQPGTQYF.

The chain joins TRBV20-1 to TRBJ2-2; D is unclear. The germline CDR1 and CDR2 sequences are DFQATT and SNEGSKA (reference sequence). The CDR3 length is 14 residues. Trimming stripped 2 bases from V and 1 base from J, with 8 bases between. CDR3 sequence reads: CSARFSGNTGELFF. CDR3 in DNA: TGCAGTGCTAGATTTTCCGGGAACACCGGGGAGCTGTTTTTT.

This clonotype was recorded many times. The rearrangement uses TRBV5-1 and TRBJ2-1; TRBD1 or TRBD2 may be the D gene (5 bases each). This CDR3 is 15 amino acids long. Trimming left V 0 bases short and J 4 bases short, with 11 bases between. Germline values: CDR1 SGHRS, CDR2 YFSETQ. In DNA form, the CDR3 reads TGCGCCAGCAGCTTGGACGGGGCCGGGTACAATGAGCAGTTCTTC. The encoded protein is CASSLDGAGYNEQFF. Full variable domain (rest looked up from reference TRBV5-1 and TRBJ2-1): KAGVTQTPRYLIKTRGQQVTLSCSPISGHRSVSWYQQTPGQGLQFLFEYFSETQRNKGNFPGRFSGRQFSNSRSEMNVSTLELGDSALYLCASSLDGAGYNEQFFGPGTRLTVL.

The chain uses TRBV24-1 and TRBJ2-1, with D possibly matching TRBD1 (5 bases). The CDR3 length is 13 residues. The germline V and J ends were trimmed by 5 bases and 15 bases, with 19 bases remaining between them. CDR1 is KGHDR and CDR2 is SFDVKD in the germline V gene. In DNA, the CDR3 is TGTGCCACCAGTGTCCTTGTCCGGCCCCAGGGGTTCTTC. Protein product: CATSVLVRPQGFF.

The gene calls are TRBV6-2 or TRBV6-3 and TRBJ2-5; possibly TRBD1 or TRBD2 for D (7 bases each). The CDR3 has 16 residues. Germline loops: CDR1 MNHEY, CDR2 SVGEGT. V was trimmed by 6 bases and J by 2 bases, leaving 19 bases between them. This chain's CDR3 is CASRPPGRGLQETQYF. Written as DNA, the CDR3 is TGTGCCAGCAGACCCCCGGGGAGGGGGCTTCAAGAGACCCAGTACTTC.

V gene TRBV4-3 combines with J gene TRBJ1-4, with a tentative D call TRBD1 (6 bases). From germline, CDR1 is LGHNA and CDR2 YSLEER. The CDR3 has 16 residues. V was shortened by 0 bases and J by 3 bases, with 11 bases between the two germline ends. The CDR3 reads CASSQDPGQANEKLFF. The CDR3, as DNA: TGCGCCAGCAGCCAAGATCCGGGACAAGCTAATGAAAAACTGTTTTTT.

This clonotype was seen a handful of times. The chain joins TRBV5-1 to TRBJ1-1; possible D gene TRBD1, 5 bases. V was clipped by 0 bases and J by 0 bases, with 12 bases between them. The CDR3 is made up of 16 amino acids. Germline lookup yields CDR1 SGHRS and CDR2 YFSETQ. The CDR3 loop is CASSLEGILMNTEAFF. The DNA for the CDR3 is TGCGCCAGCAGCTTGGAGGGGATCCTAATGAACACTGAAGCTTTCTTT.

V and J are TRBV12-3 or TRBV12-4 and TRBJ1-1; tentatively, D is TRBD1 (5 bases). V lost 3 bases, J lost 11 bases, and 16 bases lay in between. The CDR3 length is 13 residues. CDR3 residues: CASSFQEGPRAFF. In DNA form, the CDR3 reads TGTGCCAGCAGTTTCCAGGAGGGACCAAGGGCTTTCTTT.

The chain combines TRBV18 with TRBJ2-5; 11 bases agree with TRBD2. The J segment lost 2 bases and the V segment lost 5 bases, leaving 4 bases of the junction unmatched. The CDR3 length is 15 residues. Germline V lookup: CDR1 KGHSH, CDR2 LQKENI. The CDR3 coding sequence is TGTGCCAGCTCAACTAGCGGGGGCCTTCAAGAGACCCAGTACTTC. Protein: CASSTSGGLQETQYF.

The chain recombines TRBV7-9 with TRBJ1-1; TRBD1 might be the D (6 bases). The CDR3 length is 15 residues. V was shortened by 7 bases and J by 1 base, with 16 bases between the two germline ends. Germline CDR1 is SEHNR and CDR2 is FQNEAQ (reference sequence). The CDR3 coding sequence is TGTGCCAGCACCTCCTCTGGGACACAGAACACTGAAGCTTTCTTT. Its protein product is CASTSSGTQNTEAFF.

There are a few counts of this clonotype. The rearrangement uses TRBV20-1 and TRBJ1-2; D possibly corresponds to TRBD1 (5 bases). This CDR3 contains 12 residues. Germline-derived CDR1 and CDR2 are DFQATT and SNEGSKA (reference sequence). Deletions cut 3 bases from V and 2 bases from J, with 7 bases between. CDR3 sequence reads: CSASWGNYGYTF. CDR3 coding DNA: TGCAGTGCTAGCTGGGGCAACTATGGCTACACCTTC.

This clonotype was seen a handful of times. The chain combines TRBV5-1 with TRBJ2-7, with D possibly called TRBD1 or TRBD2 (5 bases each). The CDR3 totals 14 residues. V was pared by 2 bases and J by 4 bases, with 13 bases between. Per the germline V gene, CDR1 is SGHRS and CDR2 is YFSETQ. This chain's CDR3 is CASSFRDGAYEQYF. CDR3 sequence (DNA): TGCGCCAGCAGCTTCAGGGACGGAGCTTACGAGCAGTACTTC.

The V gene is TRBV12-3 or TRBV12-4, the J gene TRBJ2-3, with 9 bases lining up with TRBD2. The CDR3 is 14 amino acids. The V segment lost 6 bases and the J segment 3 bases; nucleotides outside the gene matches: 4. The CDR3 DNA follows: TGTGCCAGCAGCCCTAGCGGGGAGACAGATACGCAGTATTTT. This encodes CASSPSGETDTQYF.

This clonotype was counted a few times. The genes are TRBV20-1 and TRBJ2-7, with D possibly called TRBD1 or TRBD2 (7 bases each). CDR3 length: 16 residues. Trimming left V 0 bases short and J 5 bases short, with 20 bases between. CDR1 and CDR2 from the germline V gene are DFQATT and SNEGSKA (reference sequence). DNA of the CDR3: TGCAGTGCTAGAGATCCCCGGGGAGGGGGCAACGACGAGCAGTACTTC. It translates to CSARDPRGGGNDEQYF.

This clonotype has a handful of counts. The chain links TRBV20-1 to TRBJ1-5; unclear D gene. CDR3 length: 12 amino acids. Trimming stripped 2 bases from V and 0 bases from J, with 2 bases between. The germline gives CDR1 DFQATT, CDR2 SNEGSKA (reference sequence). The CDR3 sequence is CSARFSNQPQHF. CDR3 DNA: TGCAGTGCTAGATTTAGCAATCAGCCCCAGCATTTT.

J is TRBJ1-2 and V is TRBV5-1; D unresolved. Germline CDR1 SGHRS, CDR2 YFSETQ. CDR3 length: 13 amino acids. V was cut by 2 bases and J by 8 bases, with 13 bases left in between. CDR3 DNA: TGCGCCAGCAGCTTAGGACGGCGCGAGGGCTACACCTTC. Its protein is CASSLGRREGYTF. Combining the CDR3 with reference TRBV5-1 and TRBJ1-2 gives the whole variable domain KAGVTQTPRYLIKTRGQQVTLSCSPISGHRSVSWYQQTPGQGLQFLFEYFSETQRNKGNFPGRFSGRQFSNSRSEMNVSTLELGDSALYLCASSLGRREGYTFGSGTRLTVV.

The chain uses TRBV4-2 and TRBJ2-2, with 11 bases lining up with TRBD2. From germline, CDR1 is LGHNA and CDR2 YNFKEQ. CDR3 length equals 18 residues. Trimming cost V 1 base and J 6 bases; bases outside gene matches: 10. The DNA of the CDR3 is TGTGCCAGCAGCCAAGTATTCGACGTAGCGGGGGGGCCCGGGGAGCTGTTTTTT. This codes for CASSQVFDVAGGPGELFF.

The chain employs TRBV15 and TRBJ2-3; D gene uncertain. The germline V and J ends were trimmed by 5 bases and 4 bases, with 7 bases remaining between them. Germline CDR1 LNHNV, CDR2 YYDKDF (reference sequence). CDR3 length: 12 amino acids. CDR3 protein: CATSGFSDTQYF. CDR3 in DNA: TGTGCCACCAGCGGCTTTTCAGATACGCAGTATTTT.

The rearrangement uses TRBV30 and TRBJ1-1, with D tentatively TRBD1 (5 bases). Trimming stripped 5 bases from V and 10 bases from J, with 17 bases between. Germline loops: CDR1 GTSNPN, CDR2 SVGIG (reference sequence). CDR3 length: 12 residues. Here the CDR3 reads CAWSAQAGSAFF. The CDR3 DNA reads TGTGCCTGGTCCGCACAGGCAGGGTCAGCTTTCTTT.

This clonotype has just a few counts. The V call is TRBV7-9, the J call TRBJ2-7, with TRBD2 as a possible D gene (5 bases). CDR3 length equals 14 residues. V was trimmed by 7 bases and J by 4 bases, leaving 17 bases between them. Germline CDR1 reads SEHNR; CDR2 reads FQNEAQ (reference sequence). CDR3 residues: CASTLRTEAYEQYF. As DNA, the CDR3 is TGTGCCAGCACCCTAAGGACTGAAGCTTACGAGCAGTACTTC.